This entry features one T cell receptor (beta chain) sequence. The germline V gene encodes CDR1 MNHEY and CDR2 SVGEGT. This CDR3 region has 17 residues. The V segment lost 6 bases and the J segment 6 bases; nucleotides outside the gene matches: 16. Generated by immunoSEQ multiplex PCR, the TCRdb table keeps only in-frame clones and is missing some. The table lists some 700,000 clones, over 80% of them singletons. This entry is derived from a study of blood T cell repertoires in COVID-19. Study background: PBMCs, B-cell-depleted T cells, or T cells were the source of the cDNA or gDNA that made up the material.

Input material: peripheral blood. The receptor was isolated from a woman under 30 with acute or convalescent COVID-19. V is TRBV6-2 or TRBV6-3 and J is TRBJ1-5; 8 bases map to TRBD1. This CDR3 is CASSIGQGRNWGQPQHF. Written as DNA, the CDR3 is TGTGCCAGCAGCATCGGACAGGGAAGGAACTGGGGTCAGCCCCAGCATTTT.